This T cell receptor (beta chain) was documented in a study of CD8+ T cells in alopecia areata (dated by TCRdb to the late 2010s). About the full investigation: The treated patients, all with moderate-to-severe alopecia areata, were enrolled in an open-label pilot trial of oral tofacitinib given at 5 to 10 mg twice daily. Patients received tofacitinib for 6 to 18 months and were then followed off drug for 6 months to check for delayed response and recurrence. The SALT score, which quantifies the percentage of affected scalp surface area, was used to measure disease severity in treated patients. To study T cell clonal expansion in alopecia areata, the researchers applied high-throughput TCRbeta sequencing to both the C3H/HeJ mouse model and human patients. In humans, TCRbeta sequencing was performed on scalp tissue and on sorted CD4+ and CD8+ peripheral blood T cells from healthy controls and from patients with patchy or totalis/universalis alopecia areata. Patients on tofacitinib were biopsied at baseline and after 4 and 24 weeks of treatment, and several of the patients also had a later scalp biopsy. Scalp clonality was compared across normal scalp (n=4), patchy alopecia areata scalp (n=8), and alopecia totalis/universalis scalp (n=8). RNA was obtained with the PAXgene miRNA kit for fixed scalp, the miRNeasy kit for PBMCs, and the RNeasy kit for mouse skin. TCRbeta CDR3 regions were amplified by immunoSEQ multiplex PCR with 35 Vbeta forward and 13 Jbeta reverse primers. Study-wide findings and limitations: Shared TCR sequences between patients were less evident than in mice, which may be partly attributable to HLA diversity in the patient population. Many expanded lesional clones persisted in scalp and blood during tofacitinib treatment, which may partly explain relapse after stopping treatment. The treated cohort was small, with a single nonresponder, so links between baseline CD8+ expansion and response need larger studies. Scalp TCR repertoire analysis is complicated because resident alphabeta T cells in normal human skin are also sequenced, whereas mouse skin is dominated by gammadelta T cells. Tofacitinib significantly lowered scalp clonality and the number of expanded CD8+ clones among the top 100 scalp clones. Lesional scalp, especially in alopecia totalis/universalis, showed higher clonality and more expanded CD8+ clones than normal scalp, suggesting antigenic drive.

As to this clone: Its antigen is unknown. Qualities for individual bases were not recorded, and no much larger clone is one base off.

The time point label, as the study defines it: around 29 days on oral tofacitinib. The label giving this sample's treatment or condition can be read as: oral pan-JAK inhibitor, 5-10 mg twice daily. Lesional scalp punch biopsies and peripheral blood were collected from alopecia areata patients. PBMCs were separated by density centrifugation and stained for CD3, CD4 and CD8, after which CD4+ and CD8+ T cells were sorted on a FACSAria. The protocol used for the library was the immunoSEQ multiplex PCR assay. To provide template for TCR sequencing, every sample had RNA extracted and reverse transcribed into cDNA. First-strand cDNA was synthesized with SuperScript III using a 2:1 mix of oligo-dT and random hexamers. A synthetic immune receptor repertoire was used to gauge amplification bias, and whatever bias remained was removed computationally. The authors' analysis ran thus. After raw reads were preprocessed to remove errors, the CDR3 was defined following IMGT conventions as running from the conserved cysteine to phenylalanine. Clonality was computed by normalizing Shannon entropy by log2 of the number of productive unique TCRs and subtracting the result from 1. Scalp TCRbeta sequences were cross-referenced with sorted blood CD4 and CD8 repertoires so that the CD4 or CD8 identity of scalp clones could be inferred. TCRdb provides this immuneACCESS table in a form limited to in-frame rearrangements. Some clones are lacking; in checked studies, under half of them reflect an unresolved V gene, and why the rest are absent is not known. The V and J calls and clone size come from that table; D and trimming were worked out from the DNA. The sample profile shows some 99,000 clones; 50% to 75% of them were found once. The top ten clones comprise around 16% of the sample.

The origin of this receptor is a human donor with alopecia areata. The specimen comprised CD8+ T cells sorted from blood, sampled at week 4, from a patient treated with tofacitinib.

The CDR3: CASSSTPRGAEAFF. In nucleotide form, the sequence is TGTGCCAGCAGCTCTACGCCAAGGGGGGCTGAAGCTTTCTTT. The chain employs TRBV5-6 and TRBJ1-1; 6 matching bases give a weak D call of TRBD1. CDR1 and CDR2 are drawn from the germline V gene: SGHDT, YYEEEE. The CDR3 runs 14 residues from the cysteine to the phenylalanine. Just CDR3 DNA is preserved here, 42 bases in frame from base 1. V loses 3 bases of germline sequence and J loses 6 bases, and the interval between the two ends is 15 bases.